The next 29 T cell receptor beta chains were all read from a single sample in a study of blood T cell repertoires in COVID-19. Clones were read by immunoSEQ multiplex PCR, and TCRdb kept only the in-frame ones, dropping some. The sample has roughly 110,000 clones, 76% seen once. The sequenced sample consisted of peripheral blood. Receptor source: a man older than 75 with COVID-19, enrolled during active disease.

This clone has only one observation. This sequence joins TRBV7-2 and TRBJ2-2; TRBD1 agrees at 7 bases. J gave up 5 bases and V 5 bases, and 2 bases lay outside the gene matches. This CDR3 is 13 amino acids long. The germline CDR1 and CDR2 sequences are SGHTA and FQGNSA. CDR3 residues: CASSRQGTGELFF. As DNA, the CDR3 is TGTGCCAGCAGCCGACAGGGAACCGGGGAGCTGTTTTTT.

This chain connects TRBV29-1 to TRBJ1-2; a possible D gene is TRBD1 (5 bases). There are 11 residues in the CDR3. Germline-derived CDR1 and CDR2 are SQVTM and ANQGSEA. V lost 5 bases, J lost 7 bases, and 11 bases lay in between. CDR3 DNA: TGCAGCGTTCCAAGGGACTCTGGCTACACCTTC. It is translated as CSVPRDSGYTF.

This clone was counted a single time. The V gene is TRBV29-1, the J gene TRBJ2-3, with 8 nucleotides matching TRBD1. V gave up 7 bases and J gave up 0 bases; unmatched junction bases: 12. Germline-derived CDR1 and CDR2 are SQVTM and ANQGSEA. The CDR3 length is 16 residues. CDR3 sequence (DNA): TGCAGCGCAAACCGGGACAGGCGCTCTAGCACAGATACGCAGTATTTT. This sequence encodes CSANRDRRSSTDTQYF.

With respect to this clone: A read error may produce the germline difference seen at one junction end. The CDR3 DNA follows: TGCGCCAGCACTGAGGTCCCGGGGTTAGGCTATGGCTACACCTTC. It encodes CASTEVPGLGYGYTF. The genes are TRBV10-2 and TRBJ1-2; unclear D gene. Germline lookup yields CDR1 WSHSY and CDR2 SAAADI. CDR3 size: 15 residues.

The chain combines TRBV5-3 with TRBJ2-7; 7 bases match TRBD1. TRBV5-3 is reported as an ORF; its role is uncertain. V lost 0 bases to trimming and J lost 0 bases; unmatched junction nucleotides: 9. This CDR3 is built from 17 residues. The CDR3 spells CARSLDHGQESSYEQYF. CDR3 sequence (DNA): TGTGCCAGAAGCTTGGACCACGGACAGGAGAGCTCCTACGAGCAGTACTTC.

This CDR3 is CASSDRPHEQYF. The CDR3 DNA reads as TGTGCCAGCAGCGACAGGCCCCACGAGCAGTACTTC. The chain combines TRBV6-5 with TRBJ2-7, with D possibly TRBD1 on 6 matching bases. CDR1 is MNHEY, CDR2 SVGAGI, per germline. Trimming removed 6 bases from V and 5 bases from J, with 11 bases in between. The CDR3 totals 12 residues.

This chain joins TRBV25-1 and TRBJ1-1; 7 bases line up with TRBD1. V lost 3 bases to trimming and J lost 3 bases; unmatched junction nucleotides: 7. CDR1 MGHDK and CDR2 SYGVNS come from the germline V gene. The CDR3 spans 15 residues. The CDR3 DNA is TGTGCCAGCAGTGAGAAGGGGACAGCCTACACTGAAGCTTTCTTT. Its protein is CASSEKGTAYTEAFF. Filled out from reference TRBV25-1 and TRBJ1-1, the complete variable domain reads EADIYQTPRYLVIGTGKKITLECSQTMGHDKMYWYQQDPGMELHLIHYSYGVNSTEKGDLSSESTVSRIRTEHFPLTLESARPSHTSQYLCASSEKGTAYTEAFFGQGTRLTVV.

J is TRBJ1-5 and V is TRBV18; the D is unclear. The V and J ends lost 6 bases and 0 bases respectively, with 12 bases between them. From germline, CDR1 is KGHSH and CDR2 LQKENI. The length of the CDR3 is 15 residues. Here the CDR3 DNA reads TGTGCCAGCTCCCCTCCCGGGGATAGCAATCAGCCCCAGCATTTT. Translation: CASSPPGDSNQPQHF.

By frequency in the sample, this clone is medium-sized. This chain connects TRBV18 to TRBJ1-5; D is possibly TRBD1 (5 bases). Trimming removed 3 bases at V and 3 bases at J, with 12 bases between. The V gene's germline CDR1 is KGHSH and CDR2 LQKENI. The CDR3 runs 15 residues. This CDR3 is CASSPSGDYNQPQHF. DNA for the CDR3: TGTGCCAGCTCACCCTCGGGGGATTACAATCAGCCCCAGCATTTT. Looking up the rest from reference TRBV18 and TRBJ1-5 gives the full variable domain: NAGVMQNPRHLVRRRGQEARLRCSPMKGHSHVYWYRQLPEEGLKFMVYLQKENIIDESGMPKERFSAEFPKEGPSILRIQQVVRGDSAAYFCASSPSGDYNQPQHFGDGTRLSIL.

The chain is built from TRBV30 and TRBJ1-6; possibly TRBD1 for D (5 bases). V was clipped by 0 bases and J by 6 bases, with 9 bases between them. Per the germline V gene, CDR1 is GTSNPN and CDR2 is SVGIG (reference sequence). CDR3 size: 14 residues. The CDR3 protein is CAWSVRQFNSPLHF. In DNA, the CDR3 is TGTGCCTGGAGTGTACGACAGTTTAATTCACCCCTCCACTTT.

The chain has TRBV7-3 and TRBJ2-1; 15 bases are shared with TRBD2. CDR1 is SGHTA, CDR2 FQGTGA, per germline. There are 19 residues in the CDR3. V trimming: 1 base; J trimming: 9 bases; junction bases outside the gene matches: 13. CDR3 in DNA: TGTGCCAGCAGCTTAATGGGACTAGCGGGAGGATCAGCTTCCAGTGAGCAGTTCTTC. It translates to CASSLMGLAGGSASSEQFF.

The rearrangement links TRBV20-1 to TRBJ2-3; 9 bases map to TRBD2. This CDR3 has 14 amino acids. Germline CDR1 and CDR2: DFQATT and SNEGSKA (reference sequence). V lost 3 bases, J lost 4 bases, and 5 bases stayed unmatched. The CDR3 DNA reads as TGCAGTGCTAGTAGCGGGAGAGGGGCAGATACGCAGTATTTT. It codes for CSASSGRGADTQYF.

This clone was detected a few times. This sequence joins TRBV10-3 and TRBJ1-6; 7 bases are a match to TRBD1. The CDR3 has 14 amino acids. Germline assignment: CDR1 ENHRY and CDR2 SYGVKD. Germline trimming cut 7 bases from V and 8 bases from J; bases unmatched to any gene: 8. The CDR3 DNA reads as TGTGCCATCACCCAAGACAGGGATTATTCACCCCTCCACTTT. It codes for CAITQDRDYSPLHF.

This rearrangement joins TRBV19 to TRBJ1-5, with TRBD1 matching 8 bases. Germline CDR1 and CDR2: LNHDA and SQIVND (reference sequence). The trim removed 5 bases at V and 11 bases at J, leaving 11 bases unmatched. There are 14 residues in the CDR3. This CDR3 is CASSWDRRSTSQHF. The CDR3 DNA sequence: TGTGCCAGTAGTTGGGACAGGCGCTCAACATCCCAGCATTTT.

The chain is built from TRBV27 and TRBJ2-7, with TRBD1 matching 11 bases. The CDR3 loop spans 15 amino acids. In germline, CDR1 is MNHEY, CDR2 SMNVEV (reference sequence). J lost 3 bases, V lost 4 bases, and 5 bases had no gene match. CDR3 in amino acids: CASSYRTGGGYEQYF. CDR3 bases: TGTGCCAGCAGTTATAGGACAGGGGGCGGCTACGAGCAGTACTTC.

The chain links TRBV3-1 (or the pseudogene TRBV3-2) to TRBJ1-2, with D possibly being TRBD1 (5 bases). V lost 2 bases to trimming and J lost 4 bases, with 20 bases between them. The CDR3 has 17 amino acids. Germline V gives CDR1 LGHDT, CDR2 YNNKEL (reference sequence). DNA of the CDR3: TGTGCCAGCAGCCAAACATTGCTTATAGACAGTGTCTATGGCTACACCTTC. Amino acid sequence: CASSQTLLIDSVYGYTF.

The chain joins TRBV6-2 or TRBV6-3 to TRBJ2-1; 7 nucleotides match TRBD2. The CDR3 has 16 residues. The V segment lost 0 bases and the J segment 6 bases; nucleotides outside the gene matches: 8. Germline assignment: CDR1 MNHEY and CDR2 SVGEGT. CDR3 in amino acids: CASSYSMAGDLNEQFF. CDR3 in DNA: TGTGCCAGCAGTTACTCGATGGCGGGAGACCTCAATGAGCAGTTCTTC.

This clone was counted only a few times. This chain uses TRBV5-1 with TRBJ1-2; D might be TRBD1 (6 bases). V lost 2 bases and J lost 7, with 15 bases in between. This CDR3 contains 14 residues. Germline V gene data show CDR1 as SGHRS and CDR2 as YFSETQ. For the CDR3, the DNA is TGCGCCAGCAGCTTCGACAGGAGCCTCTCTGGCTACACCTTC. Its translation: CASSFDRSLSGYTF. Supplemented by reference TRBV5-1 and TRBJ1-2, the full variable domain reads KAGVTQTPRYLIKTRGQQVTLSCSPISGHRSVSWYQQTPGQGLQFLFEYFSETQRNKGNFPGRFSGRQFSNSRSEMNVSTLELGDSALYLCASSFDRSLSGYTFGSGTRLTVV.

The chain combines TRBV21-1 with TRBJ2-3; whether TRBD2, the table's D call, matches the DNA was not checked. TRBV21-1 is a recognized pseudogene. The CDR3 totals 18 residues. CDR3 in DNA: TGTGCCAGCAGCAACGCGACGGGAGCGGGAGGCTACAAAGATACGCAGTATTTT. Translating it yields CASSNATGAGGYKDTQYF.

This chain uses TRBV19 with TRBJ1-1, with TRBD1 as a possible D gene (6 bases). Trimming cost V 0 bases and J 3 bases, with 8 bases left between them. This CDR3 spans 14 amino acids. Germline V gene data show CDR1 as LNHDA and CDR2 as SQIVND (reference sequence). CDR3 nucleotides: TGTGCCAGTAGTATAGAAGAGGGGGACACTGAAGCTTTCTTT. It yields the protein CASSIEEGDTEAFF.

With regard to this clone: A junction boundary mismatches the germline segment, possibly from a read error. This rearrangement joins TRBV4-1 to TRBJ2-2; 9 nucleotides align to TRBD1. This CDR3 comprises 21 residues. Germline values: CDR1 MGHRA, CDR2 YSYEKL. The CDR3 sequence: CASSPIGAGQGPPLEHRGAVF. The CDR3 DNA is TGCGCCAGCAGCCCCATAGGGGCAGGACAGGGGCCACCCTTGGAACACCGGGGAGCTGTTTTT.

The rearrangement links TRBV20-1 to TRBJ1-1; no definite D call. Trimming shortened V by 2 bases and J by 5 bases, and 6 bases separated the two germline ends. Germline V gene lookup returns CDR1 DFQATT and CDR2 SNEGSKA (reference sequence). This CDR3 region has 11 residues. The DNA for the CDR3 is TGCAGTGCTAGATTCGGGACTGAAGCTTTCTTT. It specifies CSARFGTEAFF.

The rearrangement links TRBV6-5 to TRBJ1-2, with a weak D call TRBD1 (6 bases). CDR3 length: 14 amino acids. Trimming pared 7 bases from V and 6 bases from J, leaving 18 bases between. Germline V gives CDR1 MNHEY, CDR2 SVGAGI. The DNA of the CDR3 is TGTGCCAGCAAGCGGAACAGGGAAACAAATGGCTACACCTTC. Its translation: CASKRNRETNGYTF.

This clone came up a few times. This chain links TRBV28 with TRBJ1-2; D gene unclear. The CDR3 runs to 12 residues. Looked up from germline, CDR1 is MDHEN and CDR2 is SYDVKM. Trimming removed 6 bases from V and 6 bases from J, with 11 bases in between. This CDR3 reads CASRAGIHGYTF. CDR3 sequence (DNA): TGTGCCAGCAGGGCGGGGATCCATGGCTACACCTTC.

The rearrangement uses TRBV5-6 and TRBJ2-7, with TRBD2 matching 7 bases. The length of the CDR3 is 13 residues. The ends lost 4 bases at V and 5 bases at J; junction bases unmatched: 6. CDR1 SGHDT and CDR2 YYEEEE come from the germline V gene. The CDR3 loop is CASSAGVRDEQYF. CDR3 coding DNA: TGTGCCAGCAGCGCGGGAGTTAGGGACGAGCAGTACTTC.

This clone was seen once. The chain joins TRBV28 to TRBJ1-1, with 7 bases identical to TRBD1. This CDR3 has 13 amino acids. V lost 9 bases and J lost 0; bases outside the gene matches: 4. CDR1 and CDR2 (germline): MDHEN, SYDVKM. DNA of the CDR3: TGTGCCAGTGCGACAGGGATGAACACTGAAGCTTTCTTT. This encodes CASATGMNTEAFF. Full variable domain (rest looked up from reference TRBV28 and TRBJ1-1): DVKVTQSSRYLVKRTGEKVFLECVQDMDHENMFWYRQDPGLGLRLIYFSYDVKMKEKGDIPEGYSVSREKKERFSLILESASTNQTSMYLCASATGMNTEAFFGQGTRLTVV.

In DNA form, the CDR3 reads TGTGCCAGCAGCCTGACAGGGAACGAGCAGTACTTC. This gives the protein CASSLTGNEQYF. This chain links TRBV7-9 with TRBJ2-7, with TRBD1 identical over 7 bases. This CDR3 has 12 residues. Germline V lookup: CDR1 SEHNR, CDR2 FQNEAQ (reference sequence). The V segment lost 5 bases and the J segment 5 bases; nucleotides outside the gene matches: 3.

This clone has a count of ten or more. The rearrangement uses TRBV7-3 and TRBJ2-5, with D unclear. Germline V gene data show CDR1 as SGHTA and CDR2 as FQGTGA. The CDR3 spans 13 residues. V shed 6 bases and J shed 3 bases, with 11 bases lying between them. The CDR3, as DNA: TGTGCCAGCAGTCCCGCGAACGAAGAGACCCAGTACTTC. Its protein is CASSPANEETQYF.

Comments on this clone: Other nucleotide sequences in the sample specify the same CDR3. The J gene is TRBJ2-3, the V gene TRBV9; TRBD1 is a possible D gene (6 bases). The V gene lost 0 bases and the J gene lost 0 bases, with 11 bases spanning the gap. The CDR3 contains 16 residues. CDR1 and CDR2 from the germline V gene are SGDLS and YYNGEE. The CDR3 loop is CASSVEGGPSTDTQYF. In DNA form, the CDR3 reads TGTGCCAGCAGCGTAGAAGGGGGACCCAGCACAGATACGCAGTATTTT.